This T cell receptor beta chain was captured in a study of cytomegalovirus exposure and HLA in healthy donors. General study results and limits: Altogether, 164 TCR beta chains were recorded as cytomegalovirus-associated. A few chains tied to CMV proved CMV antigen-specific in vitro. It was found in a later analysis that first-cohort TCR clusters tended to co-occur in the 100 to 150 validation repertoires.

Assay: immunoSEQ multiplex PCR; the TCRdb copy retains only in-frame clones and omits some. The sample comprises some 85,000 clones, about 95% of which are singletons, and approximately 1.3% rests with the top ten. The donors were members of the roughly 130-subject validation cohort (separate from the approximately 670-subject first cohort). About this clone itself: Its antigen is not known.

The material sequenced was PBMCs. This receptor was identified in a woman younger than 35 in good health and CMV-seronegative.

In DNA, the CDR3 is TGTGCCATCATTACGGGAGTAGAAAACATTCAGTACTTC. Its protein product is CAIITGVENIQYF. The chain links TRBV10-3 to TRBJ2-4, with a possible D match to TRBD2 (6 bases). Trimming took off 7 bases at V and 5 bases at J, with 12 bases between the two ends. CDR1 ENHRY and CDR2 SYGVKD come from the germline V gene. The CDR3 has 13 amino acids.